This T cell receptor beta chain comes out of a study of OX40 agonist ivuxolimab in advanced cancers. Turning to the study itself: The dose-escalation group included hepatocellular carcinoma, melanoma, renal cell carcinoma and head and neck cancer.

TCRdb's copy holds only in-frame clones and misses some; the assay was immunoSEQ multiplex PCR. The table includes 80,000 or so clones, around 83% detected once. Blood sampling took place at baseline, cycle 4 day 1, and cycle 7 day 1. The trim removed 5 bases at V and 4 bases at J, leaving 13 bases unmatched. The V gene's germline CDR1 is SEHNR and CDR2 FQNEAQ (reference sequence). This CDR3 has 16 amino acids. The sample was CD4+ or CD8+ T cells sorted from blood, taken in a trial of the OX40 agonist ivuxolimab. This TCR derives from an adult with an advanced solid tumor such as melanoma, head and neck, liver or kidney cancer. The chain combines TRBV7-9 with TRBJ1-1; 7 nucleotides match TRBD1. The CDR3 here is CASSPERQGGGTEAFF. In DNA form, the CDR3 reads TGTGCCAGCAGCCCAGAAAGACAGGGAGGAGGCACTGAAGCTTTCTTT.